The entry that follows covers one TCR beta chain sequence. This specimen belongs to a study of T cell responses to AZD1222 COVID-19 vaccine. Some clones are missing from TCRdb's copy, which holds only in-frame ones; the method was immunoSEQ multiplex PCR. The sample consists of about 130,000 clones, 93% of them appearing once. CDR3 size: 16 residues. J gave up 6 bases and V 6 bases, and 9 bases lay outside the gene matches. The germline V gene has CDR1 MNHEY and CDR2 SMNVEV (reference sequence). The rearrangement links TRBV27 to TRBJ2-7, with 15 bases matching TRBD2. The sequences come from peripheral blood, collected on day 0 of AZD1222 vaccination. This clonotype was obtained from an adult in good health. The CDR3 nucleotides are TGTGCCAGCAGCCTACTATGGACTAGCGGGGGGGGCGAGCAGTACTTC. It is translated as CASSLLWTSGGGEQYF.